These 24 T cell receptor beta chains came from one sample sequenced in a study of early T cells in non-severe SARS-CoV-2 infection. TCRdb re-called the 5' RACE reads with MiXCR, one entry per CDR3 protein. The table shows around 55,000 distinct CDR3 sequences, with under 15% occurring only once. Material: whole blood. Receptors originate from an adult who was a healthcare worker with PCR-confirmed SARS-CoV-2 infection or an uninfected control (not recorded which).

The sample holds a few counts of this clonotype. This chain links TRBV29-1 with TRBJ2-7; D may correspond to TRBD1 or TRBD2 (5 bases each). Germline CDR1 SQVTM, CDR2 ANQGSEA. V lost 4 bases, J lost 2 bases, and 12 bases lay in between. There are 13 residues in the CDR3. The DNA of the CDR3 is TGCAGCGTTGGAGGGGACGGGACCTACGAGCAGTACTTC. Translating it yields CSVGGDGTYEQYF.

This clonotype has a handful of counts. The chain uses TRBV7-2 and TRBJ2-5; 14 positions agree with TRBD2. Trimming at V came to 5 bases and at J to 7 bases, leaving 21 bases not matched to a gene. CDR1 and CDR2 (germline): SGHTA, FQGNSA. The CDR3 runs to 20 residues. CDR3 region: CASSLRPGTSGGRQMGTQYF. CDR3 nucleotides: TGTGCCAGCAGCCTCCGCCCCGGGACTAGCGGGGGCCGCCAAATGGGGACCCAGTACTTC.

This clonotype was recorded at least ten times. The V and J genes are TRBV18 and TRBJ1-1; D remains unclear. Trimming cost V 2 bases and J 5 bases, with 9 bases left between them. CDR3 size: 13 residues. The germline V gene encodes CDR1 KGHSH and CDR2 LQKENI. The CDR3 nucleotides are TGTGCCAGCTCACCAGATATGGAAACTGAAGCTTTCTTT. Translated, it gives CASSPDMETEAFF.

This clonotype appeared a few times. The chain joins TRBV19 to TRBJ2-5; the match to TRBD2 covers 7 bases. V shed 3 bases and J 1 base; nucleotides not matched to a gene: 8. Germline values: CDR1 LNHDA, CDR2 SQIVND (reference sequence). This CDR3 has 16 residues. This CDR3 reads CASSIAGVGLQETQYF. CDR3 DNA: TGTGCCAGTAGTATTGCGGGGGTGGGCCTCCAAGAGACCCAGTACTTC. Based on the CDR3 plus reference TRBV19 and TRBJ2-5, the full variable domain is DGGITQSPKYLFRKEGQNVTLSCEQNLNHDAMYWYRQDPGQGLRLIYYSQIVNDFQKGDIAEGYSVSREKKESFPLTVTSAQKNPTAFYLCASSIAGVGLQETQYFGPGTRLLVL.

The table lists this clonotype with many counts. The chain joins TRBV2 to TRBJ1-4; the D gene is possibly TRBD1 (5 bases). The CDR3 consists of 13 residues. CDR1 is SNHLY, CDR2 FYNNEI, per germline. Trimming took 8 bases from V and 5 from J, leaving 12 bases between them. The CDR3 protein is CASERGGNEKLFF. DNA of the CDR3: TGTGCCAGCGAACGGGGCGGGAATGAAAAACTGTTTTTT.

This clonotype was recorded at least ten times. The chain uses TRBV30 and TRBJ1-1, with a possible D match to TRBD1 (5 bases). The CDR3 runs 15 residues. V was clipped by 3 bases and J by 0 bases, with 14 bases between them. CDR1 and CDR2 (germline): GTSNPN, SVGIG (reference sequence). The CDR3 DNA reads as TGTGCCTGGAGGCCTGGGGGACGGTTGAACACTGAAGCTTTCTTT. Translated, it gives CAWRPGGRLNTEAFF.

This clonotype was recorded a few times. V and J are TRBV29-1 and TRBJ2-5; D is ambiguous. This CDR3 has 13 residues. CDR1 SQVTM and CDR2 ANQGSEA come from the germline V gene. V lost 2 bases to trimming and J lost 4 bases, with 11 bases between them. The CDR3 region is CSVEPLRGETQYF. CDR3 sequence (DNA): TGCAGCGTTGAACCTCTCCGAGGAGAGACCCAGTACTTC.

This clonotype was observed a handful of times. The J gene is TRBJ2-2, the V gene TRBV10-1, with unresolved D. Trimming pared 4 bases from V and 4 bases from J, leaving 10 bases between. The CDR3 is 14 residues long. Germline V gene data show CDR1 as WNHNN and CDR2 as SYGVQD (reference sequence). The CDR3 is CASSAAHLTGELFF. As DNA, the CDR3 is TGCGCCAGCAGTGCGGCACACCTCACCGGGGAGCTGTTTTTT.

The CDR3: CASTLMAASSGNTIYF. CDR3 bases: TGTGCCAGCACCCTCATGGCGGCCAGCTCTGGAAACACCATATATTTT. The genes are TRBV6-6 and TRBJ1-3; D gene ambiguous. Per the germline V gene, CDR1 is MNHNY and CDR2 is SVGAGI (reference sequence). The V and J ends lost 7 bases and 0 bases respectively, with 16 bases between them. The CDR3 contains 16 residues.

The rearrangement links TRBV6-1 to TRBJ2-5; D not resolved. CDR1 is MNHNS, CDR2 SASEGT, per germline. V lost 5 bases to trimming and J lost 3 bases, with 7 bases between them. The CDR3 spans 12 residues. The CDR3: CASSRHKETQYF. In nucleotides, the CDR3 is TGTGCCAGCAGTAGGCATAAAGAGACCCAGTACTTC.

This clonotype has a handful of counts. The chain employs TRBV12-3 or TRBV12-4 and TRBJ1-1, with D tentatively TRBD1 (6 bases). Trimming cost V 3 bases and J 1 base, with 12 bases left between them. The CDR3 contains 15 residues. The CDR3 here is CASSFWGAANTEAFF. The CDR3 DNA follows: TGTGCCAGCAGTTTTTGGGGGGCTGCGAACACTGAAGCTTTCTTT.

The V call is TRBV29-1, the J call TRBJ2-7; perhaps TRBD2 as D (5 bases). Germline CDR1 and CDR2: SQVTM and ANQGSEA. Trimming took off 3 bases at V and 2 bases at J, with 11 bases between the two ends. The CDR3 extends over 13 amino acids. The CDR3 loop is CSVDDEGTYEQYF. The CDR3 bases are TGCAGCGTTGATGACGAGGGTACCTACGAGCAGTACTTC.

The sample holds a few counts of this clonotype. The chain is built from TRBV5-1 and TRBJ2-7; D is possibly TRBD1 or TRBD2 (5 bases each). CDR1 and CDR2 (germline): SGHRS, YFSETQ. The CDR3 spans 15 residues. V shed 0 bases and J shed 3 bases, with 13 bases lying between them. The CDR3 nucleotides read TGCGCCAGCAGCTTGGCGTCGGGACCCATCTACGAGCAGTACTTC. Its protein is CASSLASGPIYEQYF.

A note on this clonotype: A much bigger clone sits one base away, suggesting this may be a read error. The CDR3 protein is CASSLWGTTYNSPLHF. The CDR3, as DNA: TGTGCCAGCAGCTTATGGGGAACAACGTATAATTCACCCCTCCACTTT. This sequence joins TRBV7-6 and TRBJ1-6; D is unresolved. The CDR3 sequence is 16 residues long. V was shortened by 2 bases and J by 4 bases, with 12 bases between the two germline ends. The germline gives CDR1 SGHVS, CDR2 FNYEAQ.

The V gene is TRBV6-5, the J gene TRBJ2-1; 10 bases match TRBD2. The V segment lost 4 bases and the J segment 8 bases; nucleotides outside the gene matches: 8. Germline assignment: CDR1 MNHEY and CDR2 SVGAGI. This CDR3 spans 15 amino acids. This CDR3 reads CASSSASSGGHEQFF. The DNA for the CDR3 is TGTGCCAGCAGTTCGGCGTCTAGCGGGGGCCATGAGCAGTTCTTC.

At least ten counts were recorded for this clonotype. The chain joins TRBV3-1 to TRBJ1-2; 10 positions agree with TRBD1. Germline V lookup: CDR1 LGHDT, CDR2 YNNKEL (reference sequence). The CDR3 totals 16 residues. V gave up 4 bases and J gave up 5 bases; unmatched junction bases: 10. The CDR3 bases are TGTGCCAGCAGCCGAGGAACGGGACAGGGGACTTATGGCTACACCTTC. It specifies CASSRGTGQGTYGYTF.

This chain uses TRBV7-9 with TRBJ1-5; 11 bases map to TRBD1. The J segment lost 0 bases and the V segment lost 5 bases, leaving 3 bases of the junction unmatched. This CDR3 is 16 amino acids long. Germline V gives CDR1 SEHNR, CDR2 FQNEAQ (reference sequence). This CDR3 is CASSADRGHSNQPQHF. CDR3 in DNA: TGTGCCAGCAGCGCGGACAGGGGGCATAGCAATCAGCCCCAGCATTTT.

The chain carries TRBV3-1 and TRBJ2-7, with D perhaps TRBD1 (5 bases). Trimming took off 0 bases at V and 5 bases at J, with 17 bases between the two ends. The CDR3 sequence is 16 residues long. Germline lookup yields CDR1 LGHDT and CDR2 YNNKEL (reference sequence). The CDR3 sequence: CASSQDTETEGNEQYF. CDR3 coding DNA: TGTGCCAGCAGCCAAGACACTGAGACAGAAGGGAACGAGCAGTACTTC.

This sequence joins TRBV28 and TRBJ2-2; weak D call: TRBD2 (6 bases). The CDR3 contains 15 residues. Trimming pared 5 bases from V and 6 bases from J, leaving 16 bases between. CDR1 and CDR2 (germline): MDHEN, SYDVKM. The DNA for the CDR3 is TGTGCCAGCAGTCTCGCCGGGGGTAGGGCCGGGGAGCTGTTTTTT. Amino acid sequence: CASSLAGGRAGELFF.

This clonotype was counted only a few times. The chain has TRBV6-5 and TRBJ2-7; TRBD2 aligns across 7 bases. CDR1 is MNHEY, CDR2 SVGAGI, per germline. Germline trimming cut 1 base from V and 6 bases from J; bases unmatched to any gene: 9. The CDR3 totals 15 residues. The CDR3 loop reads CASSYFGGGPSEQYF. CDR3 DNA: TGTGCCAGCAGTTACTTTGGGGGGGGACCCTCCGAGCAGTACTTC.

A few counts support this clonotype. This chain connects TRBV2 to TRBJ2-1, with 8 bases that match TRBD2. Trimming cost V 5 bases and J 6 bases; bases outside gene matches: 0. CDR1 is SNHLY and CDR2 is FYNNEI in the germline V gene. The CDR3 length is 12 residues. Here the CDR3 reads CASSLAGNEQFF. CDR3 nucleotides: TGTGCCAGCAGTCTAGCGGGCAATGAGCAGTTCTTC.

This clonotype was counted at least ten times. The chain links TRBV2 to TRBJ1-5, with D possibly being TRBD1 (5 bases). The CDR3 totals 13 residues. Germline assignment: CDR1 SNHLY and CDR2 FYNNEI. The V end lost 6 bases, the J end lost 2 bases, and 8 bases lay between the germline ends. The CDR3 DNA is TGTGCCAGCAGGCGGGACGGCAATCAGCCCCAGCATTTT. Translation gives CASRRDGNQPQHF. The full variable domain, rest sourced from reference TRBV2 and TRBJ1-5, is EPEVTQTPSHQVTQMGQEVILRCVPISNHLYFYWYRQILGQKVEFLVSFYNNEISEKSEIFDDQFSVERPDGSNFTLKIRSTKLEDSAMYFCASRRDGNQPQHFGDGTRLSIL.

This clonotype was observed a handful of times. The J gene is TRBJ2-7, the V gene TRBV20-1; TRBD1 is a possible D gene (5 bases). V was trimmed by 4 bases and J by 6 bases, leaving 13 bases between them. CDR1 DFQATT and CDR2 SNEGSKA come from the germline V gene (reference sequence). This CDR3 has 12 residues. The CDR3 here is CSATGRIGEQYF. CDR3 nucleotides: TGCAGTGCTACAGGGCGGATAGGCGAGCAGTACTTC.

This clonotype was observed a handful of times. The CDR3 bases are TGTGCCAGCAGCTTGGGTGAATGGCTTAACTATGGCTACACCTTC. Translating gives CASSLGEWLNYGYTF. The gene calls are TRBV5-5 and TRBJ1-2, with no clear D. The CDR3 covers 15 residues. Germline lookup yields CDR1 SGHKS and CDR2 YYEKEE (reference sequence). Trimming shortened V by 0 bases and J by 1 base, and 10 bases separated the two germline ends.